Here is one TCR beta chain with its context. This sample is part of a study of CD8 T cells in ankylosing spondylitis. MiXCR, run by TCRdb on the 5' RACE reads, gives a single entry per CDR3 protein. The sample comprises around 250,000 distinct CDR3 sequences, about 20% of which are singletons, and roughly a third rests with the top ten. Material: blood, either unsorted or a sorted T cell fraction (not recorded which). This clonotype originated in a male donor with ankylosing spondylitis or in good health (not recorded which).

This chain's CDR3 is CASSLSGWPQETQYF. The CDR3 DNA is TGTGCCAGCAGTTTATCCGGCTGGCCCCAAGAGACCCAGTACTTC. The rearrangement links TRBV27 to TRBJ2-5, with D uncertain. Germline CDR1 reads MNHEY; CDR2 reads SMNVEV (reference sequence). This CDR3 has 15 residues. Trimming took off 0 bases at V and 1 base at J, with 9 bases between the two ends.